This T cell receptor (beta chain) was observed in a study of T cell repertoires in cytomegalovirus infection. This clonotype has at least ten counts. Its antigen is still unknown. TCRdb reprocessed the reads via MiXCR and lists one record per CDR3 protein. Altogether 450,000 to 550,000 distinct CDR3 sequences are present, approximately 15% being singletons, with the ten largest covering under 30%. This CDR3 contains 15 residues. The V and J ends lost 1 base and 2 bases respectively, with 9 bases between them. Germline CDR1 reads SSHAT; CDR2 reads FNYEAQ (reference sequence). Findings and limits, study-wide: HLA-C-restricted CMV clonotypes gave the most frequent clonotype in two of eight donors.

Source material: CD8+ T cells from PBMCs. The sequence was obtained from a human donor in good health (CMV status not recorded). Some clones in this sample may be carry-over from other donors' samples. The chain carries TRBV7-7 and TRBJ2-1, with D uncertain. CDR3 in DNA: TGTGCCAGCAGCTTAGGGACCGACACCTACAATGAGCAGTTCTTC. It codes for CASSLGTDTYNEQFF. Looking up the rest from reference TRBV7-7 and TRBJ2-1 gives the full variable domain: GAGVSQSPRYKVTKRGQDVTLRCDPISSHATLYWYQQALGQGPEFLTYFNYEAQPDKSGLPSDRFSAERPEGSISTLTIQRTEQRDSAMYRCASSLGTDTYNEQFFGPGTRLTVL.